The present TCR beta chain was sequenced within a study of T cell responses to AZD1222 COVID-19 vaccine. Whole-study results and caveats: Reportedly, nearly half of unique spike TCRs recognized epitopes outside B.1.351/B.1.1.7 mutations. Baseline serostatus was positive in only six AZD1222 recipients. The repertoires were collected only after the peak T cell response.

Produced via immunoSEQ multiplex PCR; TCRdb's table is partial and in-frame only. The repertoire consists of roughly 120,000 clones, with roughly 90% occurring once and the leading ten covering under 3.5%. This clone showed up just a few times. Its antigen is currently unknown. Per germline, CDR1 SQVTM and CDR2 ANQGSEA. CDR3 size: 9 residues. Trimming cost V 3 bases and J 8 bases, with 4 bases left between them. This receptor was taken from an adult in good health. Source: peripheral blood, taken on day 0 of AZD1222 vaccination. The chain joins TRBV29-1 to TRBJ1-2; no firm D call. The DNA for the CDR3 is TGCAGCGTTGATTACGGCTACACCTTC. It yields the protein CSVDYGYTF.